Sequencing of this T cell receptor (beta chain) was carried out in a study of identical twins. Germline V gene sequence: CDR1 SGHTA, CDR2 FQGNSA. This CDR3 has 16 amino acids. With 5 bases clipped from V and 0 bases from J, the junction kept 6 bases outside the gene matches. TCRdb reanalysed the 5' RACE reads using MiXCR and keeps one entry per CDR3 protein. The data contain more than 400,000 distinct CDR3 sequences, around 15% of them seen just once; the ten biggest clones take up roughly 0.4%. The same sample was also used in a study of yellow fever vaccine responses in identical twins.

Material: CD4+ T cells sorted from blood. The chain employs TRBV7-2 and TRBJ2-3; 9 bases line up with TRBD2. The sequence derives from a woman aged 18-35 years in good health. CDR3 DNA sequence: TGTGCCAGCAGCATTCGACTAGCGGCTAGCACAGATACGCAGTATTTT. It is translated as CASSIRLAASTDTQYF.